Shown below are 25 T cell receptor beta chains from a single sample sequenced in a study of T cell changes during pregnancy in multiple sclerosis. Method: immunoSEQ multiplex PCR; TCRdb's copy keeps in-frame clones and lacks some. The sample records roughly 38,000 clones, 94% being singletons. The material sequenced was CD8+ T cells from peripheral blood mononuclear cells, taken in the third trimester of pregnancy. These receptors all stem from a female donor with multiple sclerosis, enrolled in a pregnancy study.

V and J are TRBV7-9 and TRBJ2-2; D might be TRBD2 (5 bases). Per germline, CDR1 SEHNR and CDR2 FQNEAQ (reference sequence). CDR3 size: 14 residues. V was pared by 0 bases and J by 3 bases, with 5 bases between. This CDR3 reads CASSLALDTGELFF. DNA of the CDR3: TGTGCCAGCAGCTTAGCACTAGACACCGGGGAGCTGTTTTTT. The full variable domain, rest sourced from reference TRBV7-9 and TRBJ2-2, is DTGVSQNPRHKITKRGQNVTFRCDPISEHNRLYWYRQTLGQGPEFLTYFQNEAQLEKSRLLSDRFSAERPKGSFSTLEIQRTEQGDSAMYLCASSLALDTGELFFGEGSRLTVL.

The CDR3 here is CAWSEDREPYEQYF. CDR3 DNA: TGTGCCTGGAGCGAGGACAGGGAGCCCTACGAGCAGTACTTC. V and J are TRBV30 and TRBJ2-7, with 8 positions matching TRBD1. This CDR3 contains 14 residues. Germline-derived CDR1 and CDR2 are GTSNPN and SVGIG (reference sequence). V shed 3 bases and J 2 bases; nucleotides not matched to a gene: 6.

The chain carries TRBV21-1 and TRBJ2-1; the D call TRBD2 from the table was never checked on the DNA. TRBV21-1 is assigned pseudogene status. This CDR3 has 14 amino acids. The CDR3 sequence is CASNPGTTHNEQFF. The CDR3, as DNA: TGTGCCAGCAACCCCGGGACTACCCACAATGAGCAGTTCTTC.

About this clone: The junction departs from germline at one end; a sequencing error may be responsible. The V and J genes are TRBV6-1 and TRBJ2-1; 14 nucleotides line up with TRBD2. This CDR3 comprises 13 residues. Germline loops: CDR1 MNHNS, CDR2 SASEGT. The CDR3 coding sequence is TGTGCCAGCAGTGAACGACTAGCGGGAGGGGCCCTCTTC. Translation: CASSERLAGGALF.

This chain links TRBV28 with TRBJ2-7; unclear D gene. CDR1 and CDR2 (germline): MDHEN, SYDVKM. Deletions cut 5 bases from V and 0 bases from J, with 11 bases between. This CDR3 spans 14 amino acids. In DNA, the CDR3 is TGTGCCAGCAGTATCAGCACTATCTCCTACGAGCAGTACTTC. Residues: CASSISTISYEQYF. The full variable domain, completed using reference TRBV28 and TRBJ2-7, is DVKVTQSSRYLVKRTGEKVFLECVQDMDHENMFWYRQDPGLGLRLIYFSYDVKMKEKGDIPEGYSVSREKKERFSLILESASTNQTSMYLCASSISTISYEQYFGPGTRLTVT.

The chain is built from TRBV14 and TRBJ2-7, with TRBD2 matching over 9 bases. Germline V CDR1 and CDR2: SGHDN, FVKESK. The CDR3 totals 13 residues. The V and J ends lost 4 bases and 7 bases, in that order; junction bases with no gene match: 5. CDR3 coding DNA: TGTGCCAGCAGCCTTGTGGGACTAGCAGAGCAGTACTTC. Amino acid sequence: CASSLVGLAEQYF.

The chain recombines TRBV27 with TRBJ1-6, with TRBD1 as a possible D gene (5 bases). The ends were cut back, 6 bases at V and 4 bases at J, with 13 bases in the middle. The germline gives CDR1 MNHEY, CDR2 SMNVEV (reference sequence). This CDR3 region has 15 residues. In nucleotides, the CDR3 is TGTGCCAGCAGCCTGCCCAGGGTGTATAATTCACCCCTCCACTTT. Translating it yields CASSLPRVYNSPLHF.

The chain carries TRBV7-9 and TRBJ1-1; possibly TRBD1 for D (6 bases). The V end was cut by 8 bases, the J end by 3 bases, with 16 bases between. The germline CDR1 and CDR2 sequences are SEHNR and FQNEAQ (reference sequence). The CDR3 has 14 residues. The CDR3: CASRSGGAYTEAFF. CDR3 DNA sequence: TGTGCCAGCCGCTCCGGGGGGGCCTACACTGAAGCTTTCTTT.

CDR3 DNA: TGTGCCAGCAGCCCTGGACAGGCTGGAAACACCATATATTTT. This sequence encodes CASSPGQAGNTIYF. V gene TRBV7-9 combines with J gene TRBJ1-3; 7 nucleotides align to TRBD1. With 5 bases clipped from V and 2 bases from J, the junction kept 3 bases outside the gene matches. The germline V gene encodes CDR1 SEHNR and CDR2 FQNEAQ (reference sequence). This CDR3 has 14 amino acids.

V usage is TRBV27 and J usage is TRBJ2-7; TRBD2 matches at 11 bases. With 4 bases clipped from V and 2 bases from J, the junction kept 7 bases outside the gene matches. CDR1 MNHEY and CDR2 SMNVEV come from the germline V gene (reference sequence). This CDR3 has 16 amino acids. CDR3 loop: CASSSLTSGNPYEQYF. Here the CDR3 DNA reads TGTGCCAGCAGTTCCTTGACTAGCGGGAATCCCTACGAGCAGTACTTC.

A word on this clone: The junction does not match germline at one end; this may be a read error. The DNA of the CDR3 is TGTGCCATCAGTGGCACCCCGACAGGGGAGGGAGTCTTC. Protein sequence: CAISGTPTGEGVF. The chain joins TRBV10-3 to TRBJ2-7; TRBD1 might be the D (8 bases). The CDR3 is made up of 13 amino acids. Germline assignment: CDR1 ENHRY and CDR2 SYGVKD.

This clone showed up just a few times. The chain carries TRBV11-2 and TRBJ2-3, with TRBD2 matching 7 bases. Germline CDR1 SGHAT, CDR2 FQNNGV. CDR3 length equals 15 residues. V lost 1 base to trimming and J lost 3 bases; unmatched junction nucleotides: 4. CDR3 residues: CASSLGWGGTDTQYF. In DNA form, the CDR3 reads TGTGCCAGCAGCTTAGGGTGGGGGGGGACAGATACGCAGTATTTT.

The chain couples TRBV25-1 to TRBJ2-7; 9 bases agree with TRBD1. The ends lost 4 bases at V and 2 bases at J; junction bases unmatched: 9. CDR3 length: 16 amino acids. Per the germline V gene, CDR1 is MGHDK and CDR2 is SYGVNS. DNA for the CDR3: TGTGCCAGCAGTGGATTTCCGGGACAGGGACCCTACGAGCAGTACTTC. Translated: CASSGFPGQGPYEQYF.

The chain links TRBV28 to TRBJ2-1, with a possible D match to TRBD2 (6 bases). V was clipped by 5 bases and J by 4 bases, with 15 bases between them. Germline V CDR1 and CDR2: MDHEN, SYDVKM. The CDR3 length is 15 residues. As DNA, the CDR3 is TGTGCCAGCAGTGGCGGGATCACTATTTACAATGAGCAGTTCTTC. This gives the protein CASSGGITIYNEQFF.

The rearrangement uses TRBV4-2 and TRBJ1-1; no clear D. Germline V gene data show CDR1 as LGHNA and CDR2 as YNFKEQ. The germline V and J ends were trimmed by 0 bases and 9 bases, with 23 bases remaining between them. This CDR3 is built from 17 residues. CDR3 sequence (DNA): TGTGCCAGCAGCCAAGATTTCACGGTTACACTAGGATCAAAAGCTTTCTTT. Protein sequence: CASSQDFTVTLGSKAFF.

The V call is TRBV11-2, the J call TRBJ1-5, with D possibly TRBD1 on 5 matching bases. The CDR3 consists of 13 residues. V lost 1 base and J 7 bases, leaving 8 bases between the germline ends. Germline V gene data show CDR1 as SGHAT and CDR2 as FQNNGV. CDR3 residues: CASSLAAGQPQHF. The CDR3 DNA is TGTGCCAGCAGCTTAGCGGCAGGGCAGCCCCAGCATTTT. The variable domain in full, with the rest retrieved from reference TRBV11-2 and TRBJ1-5, is EAGVAQSPRYKIIEKRQSVAFWCNPISGHATLYWYQQILGQGPKLLIQFQNNGVVDDSQLPKDRFSAERLKGVDSTLKIQPAKLEDSAVYLCASSLAAGQPQHFGDGTRLSIL.

The J gene is TRBJ1-1, the V gene TRBV13; TRBD1 might be the D (5 bases). The germline V and J ends were trimmed by 3 bases and 1 base, with 6 bases remaining between them. The CDR3 is 13 residues long. Germline V CDR1 and CDR2: PRHDT, FYEKMQ (reference sequence). The CDR3 nucleotides read TGTGCCAGCAGCTTGGGGCAGAACACTGAAGCTTTCTTT. Protein sequence: CASSLGQNTEAFF. The full variable domain, in which reference TRBV13 and TRBJ1-1 provide the parts outside the CDR3, is AAGVIQSPRHLIKEKRETATLKCYPIPRHDTVYWYQQGPGQDPQFLISFYEKMQSDKGSIPDRFSAQQFSDYHSELNMSSLELGDSALYFCASSLGQNTEAFFGQGTRLTVV.

The genes are TRBV21-1 and TRBJ2-7; TRBD2 was called by the table and not checked on the DNA. TRBV21-1 is assigned pseudogene status. The CDR3 is 15 amino acids. The CDR3 sequence is CASSPGSGSSYEQYF. In DNA, the CDR3 is TGTGCCAGCAGTCCGGGTAGCGGGTCCTCCTACGAGCAGTACTTC.

About this clone: An end of the junction does not agree with germline; a read error may underlie this. The V gene is TRBV19, the J gene TRBJ1-3; D remains unclear. The CDR3 is 15 amino acids. In germline, CDR1 is LNHDA, CDR2 SQIVND (reference sequence). This chain's CDR3 is CASSIGVYSGNTIYF. In DNA, the CDR3 is TGTGCCAGTAGCATAGGAGTCTACTCTGGAAACACCATATATTTT.

The chain has TRBV15 and TRBJ2-2; 7 bases fit TRBD2. With 0 bases clipped from V and 4 bases from J, the junction kept 8 bases outside the gene matches. CDR1 is LNHNV and CDR2 is YYDKDF in the germline V gene (reference sequence). The CDR3 consists of 17 residues. The CDR3 reads CATSRDRGVSGTGELFF. The CDR3 nucleotides are TGTGCCACCAGCAGAGATCGGGGGGTTTCGGGCACCGGGGAGCTGTTTTTT. Combining the CDR3 with reference TRBV15 and TRBJ2-2 gives the whole variable domain DAMVIQNPRYQVTQFGKPVTLSCSQTLNHNVMYWYQQKSSQAPKLLFHYYDKDFNNEADTPDNFQSRRPNTSFCFLDIRSPGLGDTAMYLCATSRDRGVSGTGELFFGEGSRLTVL.

The rearrangement links TRBV7-6 to TRBJ2-1; 7 bases are a match to TRBD2. V gave up 5 bases and J gave up 5 bases; unmatched junction bases: 9. This CDR3 is built from 15 residues. Germline V gene sequence: CDR1 SGHVS, CDR2 FNYEAQ. The CDR3 nucleotides are TGTGCCAGCAGCCGCCCCGGGGGGTTGAACAATGAGCAGTTCTTC. This sequence encodes CASSRPGGLNNEQFF.

V is TRBV19 and J is TRBJ2-2, with TRBD1 as a possible D gene (5 bases). V lost 3 bases to trimming and J lost 4 bases, with 12 bases between them. Germline CDR1 reads LNHDA; CDR2 reads SQIVND (reference sequence). CDR3 length: 15 amino acids. CDR3 coding DNA: TGTGCCAGTAGTATTGGGGCCAGGAGCACCGGGGAGCTGTTTTTT. It specifies CASSIGARSTGELFF.

This clone was seen only a few times. The gene calls are TRBV2 and TRBJ1-5; 7 bases align to TRBD1. CDR1 is SNHLY and CDR2 is FYNNEI in the germline V gene. V gave up 6 bases and J gave up 1 base; unmatched junction bases: 3. The CDR3 covers 14 residues. As DNA, the CDR3 is TGTGCCAGCAGGAACAGGGGAAGCAATCAGCCCCAGCATTTT. Translating it yields CASRNRGSNQPQHF. Variable domain in full (rest from reference TRBV2 and TRBJ1-5): EPEVTQTPSHQVTQMGQEVILRCVPISNHLYFYWYRQILGQKVEFLVSFYNNEISEKSEIFDDQFSVERPDGSNFTLKIRSTKLEDSAMYFCASRNRGSNQPQHFGDGTRLSIL.

The chain uses TRBV10-1 and TRBJ2-7, with D possibly matching TRBD2 (5 bases). V lost 0 bases and J 2 bases, leaving 20 bases between the germline ends. This CDR3 has 18 amino acids. CDR1 and CDR2 (germline): WNHNN, SYGVQD (reference sequence). CDR3 DNA: TGCGCCAGCAGTGAGTCGACTCGTGGATTCCGAGGGACCTACGAGCAGTACTTC. This codes for CASSESTRGFRGTYEQYF.

V and J are TRBV27 and TRBJ2-7; 11 nucleotides agree with TRBD2. Germline lookup yields CDR1 MNHEY and CDR2 SMNVEV (reference sequence). J was trimmed by 7 bases and V by 5 bases; bases with no gene match: 13. The CDR3 totals 16 residues. CDR3 sequence (DNA): TGTGCCAGCAGTGTCCCTAGCGGGAGGTTAAGGGGGGAGCAGTACTTC. Protein: CASSVPSGRLRGEQYF.